Below, one T cell receptor (beta chain) is given with its context. The data are from a study of memory CD4+ T cells and cytomegalovirus serostatus. About the research overall: Of the healthy Belgian adults, nine or ten were CMV seropositive and 24 seronegative.

The germline gives CDR1 LGHNA, CDR2 YSLEER. There are 13 residues in the CDR3. V lost 1 base, J lost 8 bases, and 9 bases lay in between. As originally analysed: Out-of-frame sequences were removed, leaving around 2,000,000 distinct TCRbeta sequences. Only in-frame clones appear in the TCRdb table, and some are missing; sequencing was by immunoSEQ multiplex PCR. The DNA gave D and trimming, while V, J and clone size come from that table. The sample records about 82,000 clones, around 80% being singletons. Single viable CD3+CD4+CD8-CD45RO+ cells were sorted as the memory CD4+ T cells. The sample consisted of memory CD4+ T cells from blood. This TCR was recovered from an adult in good health and CMV-seronegative. The gene calls are TRBV4-3 and TRBJ1-3; no clear D. The DNA of the CDR3 is TGCGCCAGCAGCCAAGTAGGTCTGGACACCATATATTTT. Protein: CASSQVGLDTIYF.